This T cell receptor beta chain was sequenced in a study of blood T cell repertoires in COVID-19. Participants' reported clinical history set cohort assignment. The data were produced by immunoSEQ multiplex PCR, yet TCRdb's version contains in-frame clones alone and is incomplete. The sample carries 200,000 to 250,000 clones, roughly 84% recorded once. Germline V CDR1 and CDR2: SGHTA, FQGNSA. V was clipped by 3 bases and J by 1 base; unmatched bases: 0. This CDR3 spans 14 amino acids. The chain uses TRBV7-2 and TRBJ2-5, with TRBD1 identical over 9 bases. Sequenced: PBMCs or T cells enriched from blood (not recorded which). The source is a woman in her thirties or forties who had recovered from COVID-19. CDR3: CASSLDRGQETQYF. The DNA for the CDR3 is TGTGCCAGCAGCTTGGACAGGGGCCAAGAGACCCAGTACTTC.